This TCR beta chain was captured in a study of OX40 agonist ivuxolimab in advanced cancers. The CDR3 totals 11 residues. V lost 8 bases and J 8 bases, leaving 9 bases between the germline ends. Autoimmune disease history or systemic immunosuppression was exclusionary. This clone occurred once. Assay used: immunoSEQ multiplex PCR; TCRdb lists only in-frame clones, some missing. Altogether tens of thousands of clones are present, around four fifths being singletons, with the ten largest covering more than 0.75%. The material sequenced was CD4+ or CD8+ T cells sorted from blood, taken in a trial of the OX40 agonist ivuxolimab. The chain combines TRBV23-1 with TRBJ2-2, with D unclear. TRBV23-1 is designated an ORF whose function remains uncertain. The sequence was obtained from an adult with an advanced solid tumor such as melanoma, head and neck, liver or kidney cancer. Here the CDR3 reads CASPLTGELFF. The CDR3 DNA follows: TGCGCCAGCCCCCTTACGGGGGAGCTGTTTTTT.